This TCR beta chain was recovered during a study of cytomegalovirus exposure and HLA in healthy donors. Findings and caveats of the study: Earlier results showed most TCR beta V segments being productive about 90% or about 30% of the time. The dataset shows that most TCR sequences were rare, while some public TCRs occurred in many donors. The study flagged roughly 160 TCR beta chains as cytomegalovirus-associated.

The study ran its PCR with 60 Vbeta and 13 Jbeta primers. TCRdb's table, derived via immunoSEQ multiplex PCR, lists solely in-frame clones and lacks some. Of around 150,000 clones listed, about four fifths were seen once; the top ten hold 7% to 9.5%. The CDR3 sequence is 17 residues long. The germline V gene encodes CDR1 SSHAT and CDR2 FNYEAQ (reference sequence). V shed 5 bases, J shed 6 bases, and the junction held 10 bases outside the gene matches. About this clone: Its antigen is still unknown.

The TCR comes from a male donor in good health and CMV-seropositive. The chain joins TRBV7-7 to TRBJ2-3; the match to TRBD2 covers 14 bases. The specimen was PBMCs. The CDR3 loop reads CASSQIGLAGGGDTQYF. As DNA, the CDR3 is TGTGCCAGCAGCCAGATAGGACTAGCGGGGGGCGGCGATACGCAGTATTTT.